This TCR beta chain was profiled in a study of blood T cell repertoires in COVID-19. Study summary: Acute and convalescent COVID-19 samples came from the United States, Italy and Spain. In each case, the material was cDNA or gDNA derived from T cells, B-cell-depleted T cells, or PBMCs.

V was shortened by 4 bases and J by 10 bases, with 17 bases between the two germline ends. Germline-derived CDR1 and CDR2 are SGHAT and FQNNGV. The CDR3 covers 14 residues. In the study's own analysis: Estimation of nucleated cell counts was performed using reference gene primer amplification. Clones were read by immunoSEQ multiplex PCR, and TCRdb kept only the in-frame ones, dropping some. V and J calls and clone size are those listed in that table; D and trimming were worked out from the DNA. The table has approximately 37,000 clones, approximately 88% seen once. Sequenced sample: peripheral blood. The rearrangement links TRBV11-2 to TRBJ2-1; tentatively, D is TRBD2 (7 bases). The clonotype comes from a woman in her sixties or seventies with acute or convalescent COVID-19. The CDR3 DNA sequence: TGTGCCAGCAGCTCCTTGGGGGGGCAAGGAGAGCAGTTCTTC. Translation gives CASSSLGGQGEQFF.